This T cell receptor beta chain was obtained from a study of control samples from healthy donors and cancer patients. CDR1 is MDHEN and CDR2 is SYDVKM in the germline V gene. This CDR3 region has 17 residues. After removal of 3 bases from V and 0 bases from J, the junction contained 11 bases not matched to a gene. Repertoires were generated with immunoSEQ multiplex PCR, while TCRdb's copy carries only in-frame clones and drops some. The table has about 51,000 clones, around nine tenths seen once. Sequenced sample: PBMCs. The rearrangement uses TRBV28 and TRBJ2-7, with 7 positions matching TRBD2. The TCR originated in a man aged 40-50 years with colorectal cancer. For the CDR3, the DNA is TGTGCCAGCAGTTTCCAATGGGGACTACAAACCTCCTACGAGCAGTACTTC. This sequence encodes CASSFQWGLQTSYEQYF.